Shown below are 7 T cell receptor beta chains from a single sample sequenced in a study of metastatic and nonmetastatic thyroid tumors. All patients were untreated before thyroid surgery. TCRdb re-analyzed the PCR reads using MiXCR. Of approximately 24,000 clones in the sample, more than 20% were seen once. Material: blood. The receptors were gathered from a male donor with papillary thyroid cancer or a benign thyroid nodule (not recorded which). Some clones in this sample may be carry-over from other donors' samples.

This clone was observed a few times. The gene calls are TRBV6-2 or TRBV6-3 and TRBJ2-2; TRBD1 aligns across 9 bases. Germline CDR1 MNHEY, CDR2 SVGEGT. The CDR3 runs 15 residues. In nucleotides, the CDR3 is TGTGCAGCCTCAACCGGGACAGGGTATTCCGGGGAGCTGTTTTTT. This codes for CAASTGTGYSGELFF.

This CDR3 is CASSGDRPMHSSLTSGELFF. The CDR3 region has the DNA TGTGCCAGCAGCGGAGACCGCCCTATGCATTCTAGCCTAACCTCCGGGGAGCTGTTTTTT. The chain combines TRBV9 with TRBJ2-2; possibly TRBD2 for D (5 bases). Germline V CDR1 and CDR2: SGDLS, YYNGEE. This CDR3 is built from 20 residues. Between the trimmed V and J ends, which lost 3 bases and 6 bases, there was a span of 30 bases.

The chain combines TRBV28 with TRBJ2-7, with 8 bases fitting TRBD2. CDR1 is MDHEN and CDR2 is SYDVKM in the germline V gene. The CDR3 length is 14 residues. Losses at the gene ends were 3 bases for V and 5 bases for J; bases not matched to a gene: 6. This CDR3 is CASSFEREYNEQYF. In DNA form, the CDR3 reads TGTGCCAGCAGTTTCGAGCGGGAGTACAACGAGCAGTACTTC.

This CDR3 reads CARQGGAYNEQFF. CDR3 bases: TGTGCCAGGCAAGGGGGCGCCTACAATGAGCAGTTCTTC. V and J are TRBV2 and TRBJ2-1; 7 nucleotides match TRBD1. The CDR3 covers 13 residues. Germline V CDR1 and CDR2: SNHLY, FYNNEI. The trim removed 9 bases at V and 2 bases at J, leaving 4 bases unmatched.

The chain links TRBV5-1 to TRBJ1-2, with TRBD1 matching 10 bases. CDR1 and CDR2 (germline): SGHRS, YFSETQ. V lost 4 bases and J lost 6; bases outside the gene matches: 9. There are 15 residues in the CDR3. This CDR3 is CASSDPGQGLDGYTF. In DNA, the CDR3 is TGCGCCAGCAGCGATCCGGGACAGGGGTTGGATGGCTACACCTTC.

V usage is TRBV27 and J usage is TRBJ1-1; no reliable D call. The V end was cut by 8 bases, the J end by 1 base, with 14 bases between. The CDR3 spans 14 residues. The germline V gene has CDR1 MNHEY and CDR2 SMNVEV (reference sequence). CDR3 bases: TGTGCCAGCGGAAATTACAAGCCGAACACTGAAGCTTTCTTT. It encodes CASGNYKPNTEAFF.

This sequence joins TRBV6-1 and TRBJ1-6; D unresolved. V lost 6 bases, J lost 7 bases, and 13 bases lay in between. CDR1 is MNHNS, CDR2 SASEGT, per germline. The CDR3 consists of 14 residues. CDR3 in amino acids: CASRKESANSPLHF. CDR3 DNA: TGTGCCAGCAGGAAGGAGTCGGCAAATTCACCCCTCCACTTT.